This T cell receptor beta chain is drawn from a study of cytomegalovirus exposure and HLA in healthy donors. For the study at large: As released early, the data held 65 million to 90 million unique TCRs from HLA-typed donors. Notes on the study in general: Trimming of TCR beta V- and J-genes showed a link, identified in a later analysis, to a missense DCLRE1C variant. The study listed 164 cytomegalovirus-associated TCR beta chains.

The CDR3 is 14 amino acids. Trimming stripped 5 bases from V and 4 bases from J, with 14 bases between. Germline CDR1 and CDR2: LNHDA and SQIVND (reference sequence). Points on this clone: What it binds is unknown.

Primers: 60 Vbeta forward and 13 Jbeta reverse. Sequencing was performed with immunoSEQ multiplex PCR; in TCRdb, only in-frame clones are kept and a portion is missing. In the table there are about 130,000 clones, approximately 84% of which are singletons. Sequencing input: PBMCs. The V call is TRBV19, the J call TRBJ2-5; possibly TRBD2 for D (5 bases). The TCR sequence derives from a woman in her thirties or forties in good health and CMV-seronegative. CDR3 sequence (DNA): TGTGCCAGTAGTGCCAAGCGCGGGTCAGAGACCCAGTACTTC. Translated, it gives CASSAKRGSETQYF.